This TCR beta chain stems from a study of blood T cell repertoires in COVID-19. TCRdb's table, derived via immunoSEQ multiplex PCR, lists solely in-frame clones and lacks some. The data contain some 56,000 clones, roughly 80% of them singletons. The germline V gene encodes CDR1 SGHTS and CDR2 YDEGEE. The length of the CDR3 is 13 residues. Trimming took off 4 bases at V and 3 bases at J, with 8 bases between the two ends. This clonotype originated in a woman aged 80 or older with acute or convalescent COVID-19. Sequencing was done on a sample of peripheral blood. The chain is built from TRBV5-8 and TRBJ1-3; D is possibly TRBD1 (5 bases). The CDR3 bases are TGTGCCAGCAGCCCGGGGGGTGGAAACACCATATATTTT. Protein sequence: CASSPGGGNTIYF.